The entry that follows covers one T cell receptor (beta chain) sequence. The data derive from a study of cytomegalovirus exposure and HLA in healthy donors. Study-level background: Drawn from HLA-typed donors, tens of millions of unique TCRs were held in an early data release.

Donors were ostensibly healthy at sampling, although undocumented immune exposures were probable. Both 60 Vbeta primers and 13 Jbeta primers went into the PCR. Clones were read by immunoSEQ multiplex PCR, and TCRdb kept only the in-frame ones, dropping some. This table has about 170,000 clones, around 76% appearing once. Trimming took off 4 bases at V and 0 bases at J, with 12 bases between the two ends. The V gene's germline CDR1 is SGHRS and CDR2 YFSETQ. The CDR3 contains 15 residues. This TCR was sampled from a female donor in good health and CMV-seronegative. Sequences were obtained from PBMCs. The gene calls are TRBV5-1 and TRBJ2-3; possibly TRBD1 for D (6 bases). The chain's CDR3 is CASSPGDTSTDTQYF. In DNA, the CDR3 is TGCGCCAGCAGCCCAGGGGACACGAGCACAGATACGCAGTATTTT.